One sample yielded the 21 T cell receptor beta chains listed below, sequenced in a study of T-cell memory formation after mild COVID-19. TCRdb recomputed calls from the 5' RACE reads with MiXCR, one row per CDR3 protein. The repertoire has approximately 410,000 distinct CDR3 sequences, more than 20% of them found once; the top ten carry about 12%. The source material was PBMCs or a T cell subset sorted from them (not recorded which). These receptor sequences come from an adult woman who had mild COVID-19 (a few samples of this study predate the infection). Cell type and time point are not known.

This clonotype was counted a few times. V and J are TRBV12-3 or TRBV12-4 and TRBJ2-7; 9 nucleotides match TRBD2. The CDR3 runs to 14 residues. Unmatched junction bases numbered 3, after V lost 1 base and J lost 5 bases. CDR3 nucleotides: TGTGCCAGCAGTTTAGGCGGGGGGGCTCACGAGCAGTACTTC. This gives the protein CASSLGGGAHEQYF.

This clonotype has just a few counts. J is TRBJ2-5 and V is TRBV15; either TRBD1 or TRBD2 may fit D (6 bases each). This CDR3 comprises 14 residues. V dropped 1 base and J dropped 5 bases, with 11 bases sitting between them. The germline gives CDR1 LNHNV, CDR2 YYDKDF (reference sequence). This CDR3 is CATSRGGASETQYF. Here the CDR3 DNA reads TGTGCCACCAGCAGAGGGGGGGCTAGTGAGACCCAGTACTTC.

This clonotype was counted ten times or more. The V and J genes are TRBV20-1 and TRBJ2-5; D might be TRBD2 (6 bases). V gave up 6 bases and J gave up 4 bases, with 15 bases separating them. The CDR3 totals 13 residues. Looked up from germline, CDR1 is DFQATT and CDR2 is SNEGSKA (reference sequence). In DNA form, the CDR3 reads TGCAGTGCCCCCCTAGCGCAAGGAGAGACCCAGTACTTC. It translates to CSAPLAQGETQYF.

The chain uses TRBV6-2 or TRBV6-3 and TRBJ1-1, with 7 bases matching TRBD1. Germline CDR1 reads MNHEY; CDR2 reads SVGEGT. This CDR3 is built from 17 residues. V gave up 2 bases and J gave up 0 bases; unmatched junction bases: 9. The CDR3 here is CASSYPTRTGLNTEAFF. The CDR3 DNA reads as TGTGCCAGCAGTTACCCCACGCGGACAGGCTTGAACACTGAAGCTTTCTTT.

J is TRBJ2-6 and V is TRBV7-3; 10 positions match TRBD1. This CDR3 contains 17 residues. V trimming: 4 bases; J trimming: 0 bases; junction bases outside the gene matches: 3. Germline V gene lookup returns CDR1 SGHTA and CDR2 FQGTGA. The CDR3 here is CASSYRQGASGANVLTF. DNA of the CDR3: TGTGCCAGCAGCTACCGACAGGGGGCCTCTGGGGCCAACGTCCTGACTTTC.

Ten or more counts support this clonotype. The CDR3 loop is CASLALTGKPGELFF. As DNA, the CDR3 is TGTGCCAGCCTAGCCCTCACGGGGAAACCCGGGGAGCTGTTTTTT. The chain couples TRBV5-5 to TRBJ2-2, with D possibly being TRBD2 (5 bases). CDR3 length: 15 amino acids. Per germline, CDR1 SGHKS and CDR2 YYEKEE (reference sequence). Trimming stripped 7 bases from V and 6 bases from J, with 19 bases between.

The gene calls are TRBV7-2 and TRBJ2-7; D not certain. This CDR3 comprises 12 residues. Germline loops: CDR1 SGHTA, CDR2 FQGNSA. Trimming removed 4 bases from V and 3 bases from J, with 7 bases in between. In nucleotides, the CDR3 is TGTGCCAGCAGCTCATCACTCTACGAGCAGTACTTC. Protein sequence: CASSSSLYEQYF.

The chain carries TRBV19 and TRBJ2-5; no reliable D call. Between the trimmed V and J ends, which lost 5 bases and 2 bases, there was a span of 12 bases. Per the germline V gene, CDR1 is LNHDA and CDR2 is SQIVND (reference sequence). This CDR3 has 14 residues. CDR3 sequence reads: CASSGVGRQETQYF. In DNA form, the CDR3 reads TGTGCCAGTAGTGGGGTTGGCAGACAAGAGACCCAGTACTTC.

This clonotype was detected only a few times. This chain links TRBV7-9 with TRBJ1-1; no firm D call. The ends were cut back, 10 bases at V and 3 bases at J, with 15 bases in the middle. CDR3 length: 13 residues. CDR1 is SEHNR and CDR2 is FQNEAQ in the germline V gene (reference sequence). The CDR3 spells CATGGRMDTEAFF. The CDR3 DNA follows: TGTGCCACCGGAGGCAGGATGGACACTGAAGCTTTCTTT.

The V and J genes are TRBV6-6 and TRBJ1-1, with D uncertain. The length of the CDR3 is 13 residues. Looked up from germline, CDR1 is MNHNY and CDR2 is SVGAGI (reference sequence). Trimming cost V 7 bases and J 0 bases, with 9 bases left between them. Here the CDR3 reads CASNSGLNTEAFF. CDR3 DNA sequence: TGTGCCAGCAACTCCGGGTTGAACACTGAAGCTTTCTTT.

This clonotype came up a few times. The J gene is TRBJ2-7, the V gene TRBV7-2; no clear D. CDR1 and CDR2 (germline): SGHTA, FQGNSA. The CDR3 is 16 amino acids. V lost 3 bases and J 0 bases, leaving 15 bases between the germline ends. CDR3 nucleotide sequence: TGTGCCAGCAGCTTTGCGTCAGGACGCGGCTCCTACGAGCAGTACTTC. Translated, it gives CASSFASGRGSYEQYF.

The CDR3 DNA reads TGTGCCAGCTCACCGGACAGCTACGAGCAGTACGTC. This codes for CASSPDSYEQYV. This sequence joins TRBV18 and TRBJ2-7, with TRBD1 as a possible D gene (6 bases). Per germline, CDR1 KGHSH and CDR2 LQKENI. V was trimmed by 3 bases and J by 3 bases, leaving 6 bases between them. CDR3 size: 12 residues.

This clonotype was counted ten times or more. The rearrangement links TRBV7-3 to TRBJ2-1; D is perhaps TRBD2 (6 bases). The CDR3 is 16 residues long. The V gene's germline CDR1 is SGHTA and CDR2 FQGTGA. The V gene lost 1 base and the J gene lost 2 bases, with 12 bases spanning the gap. CDR3 in amino acids: CASSLRAGTAYNEQFF. CDR3 bases: TGTGCCAGCAGCTTAAGGGCGGGGACTGCCTACAATGAGCAGTTCTTC.

This chain uses TRBV7-3 with TRBJ1-5; D perhaps matches TRBD1 (6 bases). Germline CDR1 and CDR2: SGHTA and FQGTGA. This CDR3 spans 20 amino acids. The V and J ends lost 0 bases and 0 bases respectively, with 21 bases between them. CDR3 amino acids: CASSLTVDSLSLYSNQPQHF. The DNA for the CDR3 is TGTGCCAGCAGCTTAACCGTGGACAGCCTGAGCCTATATAGCAATCAGCCCCAGCATTTT.

There are a few counts of this clonotype. The gene calls are TRBV6-5 and TRBJ1-1, with TRBD1 matching over 8 bases. The ends lost 6 bases at V and 0 bases at J; junction bases unmatched: 6. CDR1 is MNHEY, CDR2 SVGAGI, per germline. This CDR3 comprises 15 residues. Here the CDR3 reads CASSQRGQVNTEAFF. The CDR3 nucleotides read TGTGCCAGCAGCCAAAGGGGACAGGTGAACACTGAAGCTTTCTTT.

This chain links TRBV2 with TRBJ1-6; D gene ambiguous. Trimming took off 8 bases at V and 0 bases at J, with 11 bases between the two ends. The CDR3 has 15 amino acids. In germline, CDR1 is SNHLY, CDR2 FYNNEI. This CDR3 is CASDRESSYNSPLHF. The DNA of the CDR3 is TGTGCCAGCGACCGGGAAAGCTCCTATAATTCACCCCTCCACTTT. Full variable domain (outside the CDR3, taken from reference TRBV2 and TRBJ1-6): EPEVTQTPSHQVTQMGQEVILRCVPISNHLYFYWYRQILGQKVEFLVSFYNNEISEKSEIFDDQFSVERPDGSNFTLKIRSTKLEDSAMYFCASDRESSYNSPLHFGNGTRLTVT.

This clonotype was found a few times. The chain is built from TRBV30 and TRBJ2-5; maybe TRBD1 (5 bases). This CDR3 is built from 13 residues. Germline V gene data show CDR1 as GTSNPN and CDR2 as SVGIG (reference sequence). Trimming stripped 0 bases from V and 4 bases from J, with 9 bases between. CDR3 nucleotides: TGTGCCTGGAGTGTAGGGGAAGCAGAGACCCAGTACTTC. This translates into CAWSVGEAETQYF.

J is TRBJ2-7 and V is TRBV6-5; 12 bases match TRBD2. The CDR3 is 14 amino acids. Germline V gives CDR1 MNHEY, CDR2 SVGAGI. With V trimmed by 7 bases and J by 4 bases, 5 bases remained unmatched. The CDR3: CASNPGTSGYEQYF. The CDR3 bases are TGTGCCAGCAACCCCGGGACTAGCGGGTACGAGCAGTACTTC.

CDR3 residues: CASSHHTGELFF. The CDR3 DNA is TGCGCCAGCAGCCACCACACCGGGGAGCTGTTTTTT. The chain couples TRBV4-1 to TRBJ2-2; no definite D call. CDR1 MGHRA and CDR2 YSYEKL come from the germline V gene. Trimming took 3 bases from V and 3 from J, leaving 2 bases between them. CDR3 length: 12 amino acids.

J is TRBJ1-2 and V is TRBV18; TRBD1 might be the D (5 bases). The CDR3 covers 13 residues. Germline assignment: CDR1 KGHSH and CDR2 LQKENI. V lost 5 bases, J lost 0 bases, and 7 bases lay in between. The CDR3: CASSGGPNYGYTF. CDR3 nucleotides: TGTGCCAGCTCAGGGGGACCTAACTATGGCTACACCTTC.

This clonotype was recorded a few times. The V call is TRBV7-9, the J call TRBJ2-3, with D uncertain. Per germline, CDR1 SEHNR and CDR2 FQNEAQ (reference sequence). This CDR3 comprises 15 residues. V was trimmed by 1 base and J by 3 bases, leaving 11 bases between them. CDR3: CASSLGAAGTDTQYF. The DNA for the CDR3 is TGTGCCAGCAGCTTAGGTGCAGCCGGGACAGATACGCAGTATTTT. Looking up the rest from reference TRBV7-9 and TRBJ2-3 gives the full variable domain: DTGVSQNPRHKITKRGQNVTFRCDPISEHNRLYWYRQTLGQGPEFLTYFQNEAQLEKSRLLSDRFSAERPKGSFSTLEIQRTEQGDSAMYLCASSLGAAGTDTQYFGPGTRLTVL.